Listed below are T cell receptor beta chains from one sample, sequenced in a study of CD8+CD57+ T cells in acquired aplastic anemia. MiXCR, run by TCRdb on the reads, gives a single entry per CDR3 protein. Of 90,000 to 120,000 distinct CDR3 sequences in the sample, around half were seen once. Input material: sorted CD4+, CD8+, or CD8+CD57+ T cells (not recorded which) from PBMCs. These TCRs come from a human donor in good health, serving as a control. Both conserved end residues are part of each CDR3. D genes are given only for firm matches. The size entry is marked missing in some rows and otherwise reads once, few, many or a size class.

cdr3_nt cdr3_aa d_call j_call clone_size v_call
TGTGCCAGTAGTATCAGGGGGGAAAATGAAAAACTGTTTTTT CASSIRGENEKLFF TRBD1 TRBJ1-4 . TRBV19
TGTGCCAGCAGTTTGCTCGGGGGACAGGGGAGTGACGAGCAGTACTTC CASSLLGGQGSDEQYF TRBD1 TRBJ2-7 . TRBV7-3
TGTGTCACCAGGGATCCTCGGGCTGAGGACTACGAGCAGTACTTC CVTRDPRAEDYEQYF . TRBJ2-7 once TRBV24-1
TGTGCCAGCAGTTGGGAAGGGGTATTCAATGAGCAGTTCTTC CASSWEGVFNEQFF . TRBJ2-1 many TRBV12-3/TRBV12-4
TGCAGCGTTGGGGCAAACAATGAGCAGTTCTTC CSVGANNEQFF . TRBJ2-1 . TRBV29-1
TGCAGTGCTGCGCCGGGGACACGTCTTTCGGGGACCCAGTACTTC CSAAPGTRLSGTQYF . TRBJ2-5 . TRBV20-1
TGTGCCAGCAGCGAGACTGCGTCCTACGAGCAGTACTTC CASSETASYEQYF . TRBJ2-7 . TRBV9
TGTGCCAGCAAGCCGGCCAGGATGAACACTGAAGCTTTCTTT CASKPARMNTEAFF . TRBJ1-1 . TRBV7-3
TGTGCCAGCAGCTCCGGGACAGACTCCTACGAGCAGCAATTC CASSSGTDSYEQQF TRBD1 TRBJ2-7 . TRBV6-4
TGCAGTGCGCAGCCGACAGGGGGTCTTTTATTC CSAQPTGGLLF TRBD1 TRBJ2-5 many TRBV20-1
TGTGCCAGTAGTGCTAGCCCCGGGACAGGGCGCCCCCCCAGCACAGATACGCAGTATTTT CASSASPGTGRPPSTDTQYF TRBD1 TRBJ2-3 many TRBV19
TGCAGTGCTATACCGACAGGGCTTAGCACAGATACGCAGTATTTT CSAIPTGLSTDTQYF TRBD1 TRBJ2-3 few TRBV20-1
TGCGCCAACAGGGTGGAGGGGGGTTACACAGATACGCAGTATTTT CANRVEGGYTDTQYF . TRBJ2-3 . TRBV5-1
TGTGCCAGCAGCTGGACTAGCGGGGGGGCAAACATTCAGTACTTC CASSWTSGGANIQYF TRBD2 TRBJ2-4 many TRBV11-2
TGTGCCAAAGGGACAGGGGGTCATAGCAATCAGCCCCAGCATTTT CAKGTGGHSNQPQHF TRBD1 TRBJ1-5 many TRBV6-4
TGTGCCAGCAGCTCCAGGCGTTTGGGGCAGAACTCCTACGAGCAGTACTTC CASSSRRLGQNSYEQYF . TRBJ2-7 . TRBV11-1
TGTGCCATCAGTGAGTCGGGAAGAGGTGGAAACACCTTC CAISESGRGGNTF . TRBJ1-2 . TRBV10-3
TGTGCCACTTCGACTAGCCCCTCCTACGAGCAGTACTTC CATSTSPSYEQYF TRBD2 TRBJ2-7 few TRBV7-2
TGTGCCAGCGGAGCTGTTTCCCCCGGCAACTATGGCTACACCTTC CASGAVSPGNYGYTF . TRBJ1-2 many TRBV2
TGTGCCAGCGGTCAAGAGGGCAGGCTAAGCTACGAGCAGTACTTC CASGQEGRLSYEQYF . TRBJ2-7 many TRBV7-2
TGTGCCAGCAGCTTATTTGCAGGGGGGTCCTACGAGCAGTACTTC CASSLFAGGSYEQYF . TRBJ2-7 many TRBV7-2
TGTGCCATCAGTGAGGGGGGGAGGGATGGCTACACCTTC CAISEGGRDGYTF . TRBJ1-2 many TRBV10-3
TGTGCCAGCAGTGAAGCGCGGGACACCCATATCTATGGCTACACCTTC CASSEARDTHIYGYTF . TRBJ1-2 many TRBV2
TGTGCCAGCAGCTTAACAGCGGGGCCTAGCACAGATACGCAGTATTTT CASSLTAGPSTDTQYF TRBD2 TRBJ2-3 . TRBV11-2
TGCAGTGCTGGGAGAAATAGCAATCAGCCCCAGCATTTT CSAGRNSNQPQHF . TRBJ1-5 . TRBV20-1
TGCGCCAGCAGCTTGGCCGGCCAGGCTGCAACTAATGAAAAACTGTTTTTT CASSLAGQAATNEKLFF . TRBJ1-4 . TRBV5-1
TGCAGTTTGCGAGACCTTACTGAAGCTTTCTTT CSLRDLTEAFF . TRBJ1-1 . TRBV20-1
TGTGCCACCAGCACAGGGGCGAACACCGGGGAGCTGTTTTTT CATSTGANTGELFF . TRBJ2-2 . TRBV15